These 26 T cell receptor beta chains were sequenced from one sample in a study of T cells in Graves' hyperthyroidism and ophthalmopathy (dated by TCRdb to about 2019). The method was multiplex PCR. Sequenced using an Illumina HiSeq 2000. TCR beta CDR3 regions were amplified from RNA transcripts. The first round of RT-PCR for the TCR CDR3 was performed with the HTBI primer set and the Qiagen OneStep RT-PCR kit. TCRdb's own reprocessing of the public reads used fastp at Q25 and MiXCR and kept productive beta chains. Rows with one shared CDR3 protein collapse into an entry with the most common genes and DNA. In this sample the table shows some 360,000 distinct CDR3 sequences, 15% to 20% of which occur a single time. Roughly 16% of the sample rests with the top ten. Specimen: blood. Receptor source: a woman aged 40 to 55 with Graves' ophthalmopathy.

This clonotype was found many times. V is TRBV12-5 and J is TRBJ2-2; D is possibly TRBD2 (6 bases). Trimming stripped 6 bases from V and 4 bases from J, with 15 bases between. The CDR3 is made up of 15 amino acids. Germline loops: CDR1 LGHNT, CDR2 FRNRAP. CDR3: CASGSRWEVTGELFF. Here the CDR3 DNA reads TGTGCTAGTGGCTCGAGGTGGGAGGTCACCGGGGAGCTGTTTTTT.

This clonotype was seen ten or more times. The rearrangement uses TRBV7-2 and TRBJ2-1; the match to TRBD2 covers 11 bases. The CDR3 is 17 residues long. Per germline, CDR1 SGHTA and CDR2 FQGNSA. V was pared by 0 bases and J by 9 bases, with 10 bases of the junction left unmatched. CDR3 nucleotide sequence: TGTGCCAGCAGCTTAGCTCCTTCTAGCGGGAGGTCAGGTGAGCAGTTCTTC. Its protein is CASSLAPSSGRSGEQFF.

This clonotype was detected many times. This sequence joins TRBV11-2 and TRBJ2-7; D perhaps matches TRBD1 (6 bases). V was clipped by 6 bases and J by 6 bases, with 18 bases between them. Germline-derived CDR1 and CDR2 are SGHAT and FQNNGV. The CDR3 has 14 residues. The CDR3 DNA follows: TGTGCCAGCAGGGAGTCGGGACATTGGGGCGAGCAGTACTTC. Translation gives CASRESGHWGEQYF.

This clonotype was counted at least ten times. The chain uses TRBV6-5 and TRBJ1-2, with D unresolved. CDR1 MNHEY and CDR2 SVGAGI come from the germline V gene. Trimming pared 7 bases from V and 4 bases from J, leaving 10 bases between. This CDR3 comprises 12 residues. For the CDR3, the DNA is TGTGCCAGCAATACGGGCTCCTATGGCTACACCTTC. This codes for CASNTGSYGYTF.

This clonotype was observed at least ten times. The chain couples TRBV28 to TRBJ1-2; possible D gene TRBD1, 5 bases. The germline V and J ends were trimmed by 1 base and 4 bases, with 10 bases remaining between them. CDR1 MDHEN and CDR2 SYDVKM come from the germline V gene. This CDR3 is built from 14 residues. The CDR3 is CASSLSGQSYGYTF. Here the CDR3 DNA reads TGTGCCAGCAGTTTATCGGGGCAGTCCTATGGCTACACCTTC.

This clonotype was found many times. The chain couples TRBV28 to TRBJ2-5; D call uncertain. The CDR3 sequence is 15 residues long. V was trimmed by 1 base and J by 3 bases, leaving 12 bases between them. Germline lookup yields CDR1 MDHEN and CDR2 SYDVKM. Here the CDR3 DNA reads TGTGCCAGCAGTTTATCTGATAACGACGAAGAGACCCAGTACTTC. Encoded protein: CASSLSDNDEETQYF. The full variable domain, its missing parts supplied by reference TRBV28 and TRBJ2-5, is DVKVTQSSRYLVKRTGEKVFLECVQDMDHENMFWYRQDPGLGLRLIYFSYDVKMKEKGDIPEGYSVSREKKERFSLILESASTNQTSMYLCASSLSDNDEETQYFGPGTRLLVL.

In this sample, this clonotype turned up many times. This chain uses TRBV5-1 with TRBJ2-5; D unclear. Trimming cost V 1 base and J 3 bases, with 13 bases left between them. Per the germline V gene, CDR1 is SGHRS and CDR2 is YFSETQ. The CDR3 is 15 amino acids. For the CDR3, the DNA is TGCGCCAGCAGCTTGTTATGGTCTAGTAAAGAGACCCAGTACTTC. Translation gives CASSLLWSSKETQYF.

The J gene is TRBJ2-7, the V gene TRBV11-2; 7 bases align to TRBD2. Trimming cost V 4 bases and J 1 base; bases outside gene matches: 10. Germline V gene data show CDR1 as SGHAT and CDR2 as FQNNGV. This CDR3 is built from 16 residues. The CDR3 coding sequence is TGTGCCAGCAGCTCCCATTGGGGCGGGAGTTCCTACGAGCAGTACTTC. Translation gives CASSSHWGGSSYEQYF.

This clonotype was seen at least ten times. V is TRBV20-1 and J is TRBJ1-1; tentatively, D is TRBD1 (5 bases). The CDR3 extends over 13 amino acids. The germline CDR1 and CDR2 sequences are DFQATT and SNEGSKA (reference sequence). Deletions cut 0 bases from V and 11 bases from J, with 16 bases between. CDR3 DNA: TGCAGTGCTAGAGATGCGGGGGTCAGGGAGGCTTTCTTT. It encodes CSARDAGVREAFF.

This clonotype was counted ten times or more. The chain links TRBV9 to TRBJ2-2; the D is unclear. Trimming shortened V by 0 bases and J by 5 bases, and 14 bases separated the two germline ends. Germline CDR1 is SGDLS and CDR2 is YYNGEE. The CDR3 runs to 16 residues. The CDR3 DNA sequence: TGTGCCAGCAGCGTAGTGGGGTTCTGGGATACCGGGGAGCTGTTTTTT. Translated: CASSVVGFWDTGELFF.

In its sample, this clonotype was seen a few times. This rearrangement joins TRBV30 to TRBJ2-2, with 8 bases fitting TRBD2. With V trimmed by 3 bases and J by 7 bases, 4 bases remained unmatched. The CDR3 length is 13 residues. The germline V gene has CDR1 GTSNPN and CDR2 SVGIG (reference sequence). Here the CDR3 reads CAWSGREDGELFF. CDR3 coding DNA: TGTGCCTGGAGCGGGAGGGAGGACGGGGAGCTGTTTTTT.

This clonotype showed up just a few times. This sequence joins TRBV6-2 or TRBV6-3 and TRBJ2-7; 9 bases are shared with TRBD2. Trimming at V came to 6 bases and at J to 7 bases, leaving 10 bases not matched to a gene. Germline V gene sequence: CDR1 MNHEY, CDR2 SVGEGT. There are 14 residues in the CDR3. CDR3 loop: CASRDPGLAPEQYF. CDR3 nucleotide sequence: TGTGCCAGCAGGGATCCGGGACTAGCCCCTGAGCAGTACTTC.

This clonotype has ten or more counts. J is TRBJ2-4 and V is TRBV29-1; D possibly matches TRBD1 or TRBD2 (5 bases each). V was trimmed by 3 bases and J by 8 bases, leaving 17 bases between them. There are 14 residues in the CDR3. Germline values: CDR1 SQVTM, CDR2 ANQGSEA. The CDR3 region has the DNA TGCAGCGTTGAGGTGGGGGAGTCGGGGCACATTCAGTACTTC. Translated, it gives CSVEVGESGHIQYF.

This clonotype came up many times. V is TRBV20-1 and J is TRBJ2-7, with D maybe TRBD1 (8 bases). V lost 3 bases, J lost 0 bases, and 21 bases lay in between. The CDR3 extends over 17 amino acids. CDR1 is DFQATT and CDR2 is SNEGSKA in the germline V gene (reference sequence). The CDR3 nucleotides are TGCAGTGCTAGGGGAGGGCAGGGGGCCACAAGCTCCTACGAGCAGTACTTC. The encoded protein is CSARGGQGATSSYEQYF.

The chain recombines TRBV7-8 with TRBJ2-7; 11 bases match TRBD2. The junction had 12 bases not matched to a gene; V was cut back by 5 bases and J by 6 bases. Germline CDR1 reads SGHVS; CDR2 reads FQNEAQ. This CDR3 has 16 residues. CDR3 amino acids: CASSRPVAGGPGEQYF. DNA of the CDR3: TGTGCCAGCAGCCGACCAGTAGCGGGAGGGCCGGGCGAGCAGTACTTC.

The table lists this clonotype with many counts. The V gene is TRBV30, the J gene TRBJ2-7, with 9 bases aligning to TRBD2. The CDR3 runs to 15 residues. V trimming: 4 bases; J trimming: 0 bases; junction bases outside the gene matches: 7. Germline loops: CDR1 GTSNPN, CDR2 SVGIG (reference sequence). This chain's CDR3 is CAWTQSGGSSYEQYF. DNA for the CDR3: TGTGCCTGGACCCAAAGCGGGGGGAGCTCCTACGAGCAGTACTTC.

This clonotype was recorded at least ten times. The V call is TRBV6-1, the J call TRBJ1-5; tentatively, D is TRBD1 (5 bases). Trimming removed 4 bases from V and 4 bases from J, with 14 bases in between. The germline V gene has CDR1 MNHNS and CDR2 SASEGT. The CDR3 is made up of 15 amino acids. The CDR3 loop is CASSGRPGRNQPQHF. CDR3 bases: TGTGCCAGCAGTGGTAGGCCAGGGAGAAATCAGCCCCAGCATTTT.

This clonotype came up a few times. The rearrangement uses TRBV4-2 and TRBJ1-1, with 7 bases that match TRBD1. Trimming took 0 bases from V and 7 from J; bases not matched to a gene: 8. The CDR3 length is 15 residues. CDR1 is LGHNA, CDR2 YNFKEQ, per germline. CDR3 bases: TGTGCCAGCAGCCAAGATCGGGGACAGACACGTGAAGCTTTCTTT. It specifies CASSQDRGQTREAFF.

This clonotype was counted many times. The chain combines TRBV28 with TRBJ1-2, with a weak D call TRBD1 (6 bases). V was trimmed by 6 bases and J by 7 bases, leaving 15 bases between them. The V gene's germline CDR1 is MDHEN and CDR2 SYDVKM. CDR3 length: 13 amino acids. This CDR3 is CASRRGSTRGYTF. CDR3 DNA sequence: TGTGCCAGCAGGAGGGGGAGCACTCGTGGCTACACCTTC.

This clonotype came up many times. CDR3 coding DNA: TGTGCCAGCAGTTACGCTTTCTGGGGGACAAGAGATAGCAATCAGCCCCAGCATTTT. Translating gives CASSYAFWGTRDSNQPQHF. This sequence joins TRBV6-2 or TRBV6-3 and TRBJ1-5; D possibly corresponds to TRBD1 (6 bases). The V end was cut by 2 bases, the J end by 0 bases, with 20 bases between. The CDR3 is 19 amino acids. Germline V CDR1 and CDR2: MNHEY, SVGEGT.

There are many counts of this clonotype. CDR3: CASSAYRLATYEQYF. The DNA for the CDR3 is TGTGCCAGCAGCGCTTACAGGCTGGCCACCTACGAGCAGTACTTC. The chain uses TRBV6-5 and TRBJ2-7; perhaps TRBD1 as D (5 bases). The CDR3 is 15 amino acids. Trimming left V 6 bases short and J 2 bases short, with 17 bases between. CDR1 MNHEY and CDR2 SVGAGI come from the germline V gene.

A remark on this clonotype: A read error may explain this, as a much larger clone is one base away. The genes are TRBV12-3 or TRBV12-4 and TRBJ1-2; 12 bases match TRBD1. This CDR3 has 15 amino acids. CDR3 region: CVSSLGAGTGGGYTF. CDR3 nucleotides: TGTGTCAGCAGTTTAGGGGCCGGGACAGGGGGCGGCTACACCTTC.

This clonotype was seen only a few times. V and J are TRBV11-1 and TRBJ2-2; D possibly uses TRBD1 or TRBD2 (6 bases each). Per the germline V gene, CDR1 is SGHAT and CDR2 is FQDESV (reference sequence). V was trimmed by 8 bases and J by 10 bases, leaving 26 bases between them. The CDR3 contains 16 residues. CDR3 nucleotides: TGTGCCAGCCTCCGGCGGGACAAGCGGGTCGGGCAGGAGCTGTTTTTT. It specifies CASLRRDKRVGQELFF.

The chain combines TRBV2 with TRBJ2-7, with 8 bases identical to TRBD2. J gave up 6 bases and V 6 bases, and 13 bases lay outside the gene matches. In germline, CDR1 is SNHLY, CDR2 FYNNEI. The CDR3 loop spans 15 amino acids. In nucleotides, the CDR3 is TGTGCCAGCAGCCCAGTGGGCGGGGGGCTCGGCGAGCAGTACTTC. Its translation: CASSPVGGGLGEQYF.

This clonotype was detected ten times or more. The rearrangement links TRBV12-3 or TRBV12-4 to TRBJ2-4; D might be TRBD2 (5 bases). V was cut by 1 base and J by 0 bases, with 16 bases left in between. This CDR3 is built from 18 residues. CDR3 sequence reads: CASSLERVGILAKNIQYF. In nucleotides, the CDR3 is TGTGCCAGCAGTTTAGAAAGGGTCGGGATCCTAGCCAAAAACATTCAGTACTTC.

This clonotype was seen at least ten times. This chain links TRBV19 with TRBJ1-5, with TRBD1 identical over 10 bases. Losses at the gene ends were 7 bases for V and 2 bases for J; bases not matched to a gene: 2. Germline lookup yields CDR1 LNHDA and CDR2 SQIVND (reference sequence). The CDR3 sequence is 14 residues long. CDR3 amino acids: CASTGTGGNQPQHF. DNA for the CDR3: TGTGCCAGTACCGGGACAGGGGGCAATCAGCCCCAGCATTTT.